The 20 T cell receptor beta chains presented below share a single source sample, sequenced in a study of control samples from healthy donors and cancer patients. Data came from immunoSEQ multiplex PCR; TCRdb stores just in-frame clones and leaves some out. The repertoire holds about 130,000 clones, with about nine tenths as singletons. Sequenced sample: blood. These TCRs come from a man aged 18 to 29 in good health.

The chain uses TRBV6-6 and TRBJ1-1; no definite D call. The CDR3 runs to 14 residues. The germline CDR1 and CDR2 sequences are MNHNY and SVGAGI (reference sequence). The V end was cut by 5 bases, the J end by 8 bases, with 18 bases between. The CDR3 DNA reads TGTGCCAGCAGTGCGAAAGACCTACTAGGCGAAGCTTTCTTT. Translating gives CASSAKDLLGEAFF.

CDR3 DNA sequence: TGTGCCAGTAGTTTGCGGGCGATGAACACTGAAGCTTTCTTT. Amino acids: CASSLRAMNTEAFF. The V and J genes are TRBV19 and TRBJ1-1; the D is unclear. The CDR3 totals 14 residues. Germline CDR1 and CDR2: LNHDA and SQIVND (reference sequence). V lost 5 bases to trimming and J lost 0 bases, with 10 bases between them.

The rearrangement links TRBV19 to TRBJ2-5; 7 bases agree with TRBD1. This CDR3 region has 13 residues. V shed 7 bases and J 4 bases; nucleotides not matched to a gene: 6. CDR1 LNHDA and CDR2 SQIVND come from the germline V gene (reference sequence). CDR3 region: CASTPGQLETQYF. The CDR3 DNA is TGTGCCAGTACCCCGGGACAGCTAGAGACCCAGTACTTC.

V usage is TRBV15 and J usage is TRBJ2-7, with no clear D. CDR3 length: 15 residues. The ends were cut back, 0 bases at V and 2 bases at J, with 11 bases in the middle. Germline V gene lookup returns CDR1 LNHNV and CDR2 YYDKDF (reference sequence). The CDR3 sequence is CATSREVAEAYEQYF. DNA of the CDR3: TGTGCCACCAGCAGAGAAGTTGCGGAAGCCTACGAGCAGTACTTC.

The rearrangement links TRBV5-5 to TRBJ2-1; D is ambiguous. This CDR3 region has 10 residues. V lost 2 bases to trimming and J lost 8 bases, with 2 bases between them. CDR1 and CDR2 (germline): SGHKS, YYEKEE (reference sequence). The CDR3 DNA is TGTGCCAGCAGCTTCCATGAGCAGTTCTTC. Amino acids: CASSFHEQFF.

The chain has TRBV29-1 and TRBJ1-2, with a possible D match to TRBD1 (6 bases). V lost 3 bases, J lost 8 bases, and 16 bases lay in between. The CDR3 runs to 13 residues. CDR1 and CDR2 (germline): SQVTM, ANQGSEA. The CDR3 here is CSVDPSETGGYTF. CDR3 DNA: TGCAGCGTTGACCCGTCCGAGACAGGCGGCTACACCTTC.

The rearrangement uses TRBV5-4 and TRBJ1-2; 12 nucleotides line up with TRBD1. CDR3 length: 17 residues. J lost 4 bases, V lost 7 bases, and 14 bases had no gene match. Germline CDR1 reads SGHNT; CDR2 reads YYREEE (reference sequence). CDR3 sequence reads: CASFPMSQGQGAYGYTF. CDR3 coding DNA: TGTGCCAGCTTCCCCATGTCCCAGGGACAGGGGGCCTATGGCTACACCTTC. Based on the CDR3 plus reference TRBV5-4 and TRBJ1-2, the full variable domain is ETGVTQSPTHLIKTRGQQVTLRCSSQSGHNTVSWYQQALGQGPQFIFQYYREEENGRGNFPPRFSGLQFPNYSSELNVNALELDDSALYLCASFPMSQGQGAYGYTFGSGTRLTVV.

This chain uses TRBV5-6 with TRBJ2-7; 8 bases match TRBD2. This CDR3 has 14 residues. J lost 2 bases, V lost 3 bases, and 4 bases had no gene match. Germline CDR1 is SGHDT and CDR2 is YYEEEE. The CDR3 loop is CASSSSGGPYEQYF. The CDR3 bases are TGTGCCAGCAGCTCGAGCGGGGGCCCCTACGAGCAGTACTTC.

V and J are TRBV5-1 and TRBJ2-3, with 9 bases lining up with TRBD2. The CDR3 is 16 amino acids. Trimming at V came to 0 bases and at J to 2 bases, leaving 4 bases not matched to a gene. CDR1 and CDR2 from the germline V gene are SGHRS and YFSETQ. This CDR3 reads CASSLVSSGNTDTQYF. The CDR3 DNA follows: TGCGCCAGCAGCTTGGTGTCTAGCGGGAACACAGATACGCAGTATTTT.

The chain carries TRBV19 and TRBJ2-1; possibly TRBD1 for D (6 bases). The CDR3 length is 13 residues. V gave up 7 bases and J gave up 6 bases, with 13 bases separating them. Germline values: CDR1 LNHDA, CDR2 SQIVND (reference sequence). DNA of the CDR3: TGTGCCAGTATGCACAGGGTAGGCAATGAGCAGTTCTTC. It translates to CASMHRVGNEQFF.

The V and J genes are TRBV7-9 and TRBJ1-2, with D tentatively TRBD1 (5 bases). The V and J ends lost 1 base and 5 bases respectively, with 14 bases between them. There are 15 residues in the CDR3. CDR1 SEHNR and CDR2 FQNEAQ come from the germline V gene (reference sequence). The CDR3: CASSLGQDRNYGYTF. Here the CDR3 DNA reads TGTGCCAGCAGCTTAGGTCAAGACAGAAATTATGGCTACACCTTC. Looking up the rest from reference TRBV7-9 and TRBJ1-2 gives the full variable domain: DTGVSQNPRHKITKRGQNVTFRCDPISEHNRLYWYRQTLGQGPEFLTYFQNEAQLEKSRLLSDRFSAERPKGSFSTLEIQRTEQGDSAMYLCASSLGQDRNYGYTFGSGTRLTVV.

V usage is TRBV19 and J usage is TRBJ2-1; D unresolved. Germline CDR1 LNHDA, CDR2 SQIVND (reference sequence). The CDR3 is 10 amino acids. V dropped 4 bases and J dropped 5 bases, with 0 bases sitting between them. As DNA, the CDR3 is TGTGCCAGTAGTAACAATGAGCAGTTCTTC. Protein product: CASSNNEQFF.

CDR3 sequence (DNA): TGTGCCAGCTCACCCTTTTACTATCAGCCCCAGCATTTT. It yields the protein CASSPFYYQPQHF. V usage is TRBV18 and J usage is TRBJ1-5; no firm D call. Germline V CDR1 and CDR2: KGHSH, LQKENI. The CDR3 consists of 13 residues. Trimming pared 3 bases from V and 5 bases from J, leaving 8 bases between. The variable domain in full, with the rest retrieved from reference TRBV18 and TRBJ1-5, is NAGVMQNPRHLVRRRGQEARLRCSPMKGHSHVYWYRQLPEEGLKFMVYLQKENIIDESGMPKERFSAEFPKEGPSILRIQQVVRGDSAAYFCASSPFYYQPQHFGDGTRLSIL.

The rearrangement joins TRBV6-1 to TRBJ1-6; a weak D match, TRBD1 (6 bases). This CDR3 region has 14 residues. V gave up 0 bases and J gave up 7 bases, with 7 bases separating them. Germline V CDR1 and CDR2: MNHNS, SASEGT. The CDR3 here is CASSEARGNSPLHF. In DNA form, the CDR3 reads TGTGCCAGCAGTGAAGCAAGGGGGAATTCACCCCTCCACTTT.

J is TRBJ1-5 and V is TRBV27; tentatively, D is TRBD1 (5 bases). The CDR3 sequence is 13 residues long. Trimming removed 8 bases from V and 4 bases from J, with 12 bases in between. Germline loops: CDR1 MNHEY, CDR2 SMNVEV (reference sequence). The CDR3 here is CASQGEANQPQHF. Written as DNA, the CDR3 is TGTGCCAGCCAAGGGGAGGCTAATCAGCCCCAGCATTTT.

The chain carries TRBV7-9 and TRBJ2-2; 10 positions agree with TRBD2. This CDR3 has 15 amino acids. The junction had 4 bases not matched to a gene; V was cut back by 2 bases and J by 7 bases. Germline V gives CDR1 SEHNR, CDR2 FQNEAQ (reference sequence). CDR3 region: CASSLLAGVVGELFF. The CDR3 DNA is TGTGCCAGCAGCTTACTAGCGGGAGTAGTCGGGGAGCTGTTTTTT.

This clone has just one count. The rearrangement uses TRBV3-1 (or the pseudogene TRBV3-2) and TRBJ1-2; 9 nucleotides line up with TRBD1. CDR1 is LGHDT, CDR2 YNNKEL, per germline (reference sequence). CDR3 length: 16 residues. J was trimmed by 0 bases and V by 2 bases; bases with no gene match: 4. The CDR3 DNA follows: TGTGCCAGCAGCCAATCCGGGACAGGGTCTAACTATGGCTACACCTTC. Protein sequence: CASSQSGTGSNYGYTF.

This chain links TRBV6-4 with TRBJ2-1; D may match TRBD1 or TRBD2 (6 bases each). The CDR3 is made up of 12 amino acids. V lost 5 bases to trimming and J lost 13 bases, with 15 bases between them. Germline V lookup: CDR1 MRHNA, CDR2 SNTAGT. The CDR3 protein is CASSTPGEAQFF. The CDR3 nucleotides read TGTGCCAGCAGTACCCCAGGGGAGGCTCAGTTCTTC.

Here the CDR3 reads CATSAGVETQYF. The CDR3, as DNA: TGTGCCACCAGTGCAGGGGTGGAGACCCAGTACTTC. This chain uses TRBV24-1 with TRBJ2-5; a possible D gene is TRBD1 (6 bases). The germline gives CDR1 KGHDR, CDR2 SFDVKD. The CDR3 has 12 residues. V gave up 5 bases and J gave up 5 bases, with 8 bases separating them.

V is TRBV28 and J is TRBJ2-7; TRBD1 or TRBD2 may be the D gene (6 bases each). The V gene lost 5 bases and the J gene lost 7 bases, with 12 bases spanning the gap. The CDR3 is made up of 12 amino acids. Germline lookup yields CDR1 MDHEN and CDR2 SYDVKM. For the CDR3, the DNA is TGTGCCAGCAGTGGCGGGACAAATGAGCAGTACGTC. This gives the protein CASSGGTNEQYV.